Ten or more counts support the clone carrying this T cell receptor (beta chain). Its antigen is currently unknown. RNA transcripts were the template for amplifying TCR beta CDR3 regions. HTBI primers were the set used in a first-round RT-PCR of the TCR CDR3. Using its own MiXCR run on the multiplex PCR reads, TCRdb lists one record per CDR3 protein. The sample records 480,000 or so distinct CDR3 sequences, about 46% being singletons. This record comes from a study of T cells in Graves' hyperthyroidism and ophthalmopathy. General observations from the study: Separation of ophthalmopathy from stable hyperthyroidism was achieved by a 13 V-J model. Onset of ophthalmopathy came a median 6.5 months after the model predicted it.

V was clipped by 6 bases and J by 0 bases, with 17 bases between them. The CDR3 has 16 residues. Per the germline V gene, CDR1 is MNHNY and CDR2 is SVGAGI (reference sequence). This receptor was obtained from an adult woman with Graves' disease, either hyperthyroidism or ophthalmopathy (not recorded which). The sequenced sample was peripheral blood or thyroid tissue (not recorded which). The rearrangement joins TRBV6-6 to TRBJ1-1, with D tentatively TRBD1 (6 bases). CDR3 nucleotide sequence: TGTGCCAGCAGCCCACTACAGGGTTCTATGAACACTGAAGCTTTCTTT. Protein: CASSPLQGSMNTEAFF.